In this sample, the clone carrying this TCR beta chain turned up once. The V and J ends lost 8 bases and 6 bases respectively, with 8 bases between them. The CDR3 is 12 residues long. CDR1 is SGHDN and CDR2 is FVKESK in the germline V gene. The sample is drawn from a study of blood T cell repertoires in COVID-19. As for the study in general: Samples taken during acute and convalescent COVID-19 were collected in the United States, Italy and Spain. The cDNA or gDNA used as material had been derived from T cells, B-cell-depleted T cells, or PBMCs.

Study processing details: Reference gene primer amplification gave estimated nucleated cell counts. TCRdb's table, derived via immunoSEQ multiplex PCR, lists solely in-frame clones and lacks some. V, J and clone size are those of that table, while D and trimming were read from the DNA. This table holds 200,000 to 250,000 clones, around 87% found once. The chain carries TRBV14 and TRBJ1-6; no firm D call. The material sequenced was peripheral blood. The receptor was derived from a woman between 25 and 40 years old who had recovered from COVID-19. The CDR3 nucleotides are TGTGCCAGCGGACTCTTTAATTCACCCCTCCACTTT. Translation: CASGLFNSPLHF.